Shown below are 4 T cell receptor beta chains from a single sample sequenced in a study of shared clonotypes between healthy human individuals. TCRdb's copy holds only in-frame clones and misses some; the assay was immunoSEQ multiplex PCR. The table has around 2.5 million clones, 80% to 95% seen once; the top ten hold roughly 0.36%. The sequenced material came from naive CD4+ T cells from PBMCs. Indicated subset: CD45RA+ positively selected. Receptor source: a man between 18 and 35 years old in good health. Some clones in this sample may be carry-over from other donors' samples.

The chain uses TRBV2 and TRBJ1-1, with TRBD1 as a possible D gene (6 bases). The V gene lost 6 bases and the J gene lost 1 base, with 12 bases spanning the gap. Germline V gene sequence: CDR1 SNHLY, CDR2 FYNNEI. The CDR3 runs 14 residues. The CDR3, as DNA: TGTGCCAGCAGACAGAGGGGGGAGAACACTGAAGCTTTCTTT. It codes for CASRQRGENTEAFF. Full variable domain (outside the CDR3, taken from reference TRBV2 and TRBJ1-1): EPEVTQTPSHQVTQMGQEVILRCVPISNHLYFYWYRQILGQKVEFLVSFYNNEISEKSEIFDDQFSVERPDGSNFTLKIRSTKLEDSAMYFCASRQRGENTEAFFGQGTRLTVV.

The CDR3 DNA sequence: TGTGCCAGCAGCGTACAGGGGAGCTCTGGAAACACCATATATTTT. Protein: CASSVQGSSGNTIYF. The V and J genes are TRBV7-8 and TRBJ1-3; TRBD1 matches 7 bases. The CDR3 is 15 residues long. Germline V gives CDR1 SGHVS, CDR2 FQNEAQ. The V gene end was trimmed by 5 bases and the J gene end by 0 bases; junction bases not matched to a gene: 4. Together with reference TRBV7-8 and TRBJ1-3, the CDR3 gives the full variable domain: GAGVSQSPRYKVAKRGQDVALRCDPISGHVSLFWYQQALGQGPEFLTYFQNEAQLDKSGLPSDRFFAERPEGSVSTLKIQRTQQEDSAVYLCASSVQGSSGNTIYFGEGSWLTVV.

The rearrangement joins TRBV7-9 to TRBJ2-2; D possibly corresponds to TRBD1 (6 bases). The CDR3 length is 14 residues. Trimming shortened V by 5 bases and J by 0 bases, and 7 bases separated the two germline ends. Germline V gives CDR1 SEHNR, CDR2 FQNEAQ (reference sequence). In nucleotides, the CDR3 is TGTGCCAGCAGCCGACAGGCGAACACCGGGGAGCTGTTTTTT. This sequence encodes CASSRQANTGELFF.

Concerning this clone itself: The same CDR3 also results from other DNA sequences found in this sample. The V and J genes are TRBV10-1 and TRBJ1-5, with no clear D. Trimming left V 0 bases short and J 7 bases short, with 4 bases between. CDR3 size: 12 residues. Per germline, CDR1 WNHNN and CDR2 SYGVQD (reference sequence). CDR3 residues: CASSESGQPQHF. The DNA for the CDR3 is TGCGCCAGCAGTGAGTCGGGACAGCCCCAGCATTTT.